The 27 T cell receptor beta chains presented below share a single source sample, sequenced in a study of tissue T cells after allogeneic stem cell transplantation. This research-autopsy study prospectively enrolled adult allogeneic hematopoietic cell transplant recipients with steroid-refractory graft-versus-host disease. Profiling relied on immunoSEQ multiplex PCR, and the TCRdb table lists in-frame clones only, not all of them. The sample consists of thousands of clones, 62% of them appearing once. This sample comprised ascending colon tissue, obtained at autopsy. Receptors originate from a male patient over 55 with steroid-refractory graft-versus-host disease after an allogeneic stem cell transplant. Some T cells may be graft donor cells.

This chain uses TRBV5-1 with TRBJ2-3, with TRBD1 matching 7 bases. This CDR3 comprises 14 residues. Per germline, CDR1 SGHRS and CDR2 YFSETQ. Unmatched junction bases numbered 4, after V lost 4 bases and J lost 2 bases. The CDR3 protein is CASSATGTTDTQYF. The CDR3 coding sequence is TGCGCCAGCAGCGCGACAGGGACCACAGATACGCAGTATTTT.

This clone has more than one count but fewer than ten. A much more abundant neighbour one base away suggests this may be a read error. The CDR3 sequence: CARSGGAGGGETQYF. The DNA of the CDR3 is TGTGCCCGCAGCGGGGGGGCCGGGGGGGGAGAGACCCAGTACTTC. The rearrangement links TRBV5-6 to TRBJ2-5; 10 positions match TRBD2. From germline, CDR1 is SGHDT and CDR2 YYEEEE. This CDR3 region has 15 residues.

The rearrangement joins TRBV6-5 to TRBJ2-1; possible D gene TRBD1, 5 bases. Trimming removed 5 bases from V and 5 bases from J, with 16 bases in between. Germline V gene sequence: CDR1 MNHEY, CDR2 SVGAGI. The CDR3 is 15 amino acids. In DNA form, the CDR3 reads TGTGCCAGCAGTAGGAAGGGGCAGGGAAACAATGAGCAGTTCTTC. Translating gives CASSRKGQGNNEQFF.

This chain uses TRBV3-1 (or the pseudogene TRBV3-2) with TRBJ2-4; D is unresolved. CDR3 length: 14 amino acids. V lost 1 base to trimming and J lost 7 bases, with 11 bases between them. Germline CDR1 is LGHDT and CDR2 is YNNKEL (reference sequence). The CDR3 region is CASSQGRSLNIQYF. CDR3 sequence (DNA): TGTGCCAGCAGCCAAGGTCGGTCCTTGAACATTCAGTACTTC.

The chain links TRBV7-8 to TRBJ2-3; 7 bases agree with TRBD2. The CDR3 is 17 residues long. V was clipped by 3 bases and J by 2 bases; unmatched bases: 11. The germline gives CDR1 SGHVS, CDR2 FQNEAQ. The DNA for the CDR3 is TGTGCCAGCAGCTTTCAGGGAGGGGTTAGGCTCACAGATACGCAGTATTTT. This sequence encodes CASSFQGGVRLTDTQYF.

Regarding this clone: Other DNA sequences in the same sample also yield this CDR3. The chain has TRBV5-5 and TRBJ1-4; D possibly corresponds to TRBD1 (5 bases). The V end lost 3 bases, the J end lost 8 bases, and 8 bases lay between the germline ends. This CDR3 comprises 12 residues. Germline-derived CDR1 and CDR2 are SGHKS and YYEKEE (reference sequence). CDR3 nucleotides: TGTGCCAGCAGCTATCGGGGCGAAAAACTGTTTTTT. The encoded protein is CASSYRGEKLFF.

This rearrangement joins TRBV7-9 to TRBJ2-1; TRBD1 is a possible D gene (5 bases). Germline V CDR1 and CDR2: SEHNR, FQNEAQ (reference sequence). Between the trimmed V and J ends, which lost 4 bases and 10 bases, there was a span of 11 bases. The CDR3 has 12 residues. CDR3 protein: CASSSQDGEQFF. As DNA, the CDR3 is TGTGCCAGCAGCTCACAGGACGGGGAGCAGTTCTTC.

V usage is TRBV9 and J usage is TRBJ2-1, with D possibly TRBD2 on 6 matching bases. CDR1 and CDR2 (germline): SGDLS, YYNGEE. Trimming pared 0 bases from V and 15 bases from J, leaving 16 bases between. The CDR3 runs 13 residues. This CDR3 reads CASSVGQGGVGFF. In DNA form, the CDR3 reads TGTGCCAGCAGCGTAGGTCAAGGAGGGGTAGGGTTCTTC.

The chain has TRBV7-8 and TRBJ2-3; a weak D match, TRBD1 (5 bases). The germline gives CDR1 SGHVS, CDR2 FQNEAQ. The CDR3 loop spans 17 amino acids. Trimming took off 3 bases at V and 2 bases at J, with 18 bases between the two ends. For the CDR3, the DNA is TGTGCCAGCAGCTTCTCCCTCAACAGGTTTTTCACAGATACGCAGTATTTT. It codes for CASSFSLNRFFTDTQYF.

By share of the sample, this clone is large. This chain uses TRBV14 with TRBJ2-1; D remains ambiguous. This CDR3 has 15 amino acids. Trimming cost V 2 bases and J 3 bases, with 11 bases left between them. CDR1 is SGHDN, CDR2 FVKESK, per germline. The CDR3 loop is CASSQQGRGYNEQFF. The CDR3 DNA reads TGTGCCAGCAGCCAACAAGGCAGAGGCTACAATGAGCAGTTCTTC.

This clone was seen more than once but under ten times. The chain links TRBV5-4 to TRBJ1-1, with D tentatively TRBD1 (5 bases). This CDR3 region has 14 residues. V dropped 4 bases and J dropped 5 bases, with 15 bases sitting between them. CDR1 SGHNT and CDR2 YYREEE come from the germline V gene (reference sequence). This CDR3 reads CASSKGVVGTEAFF. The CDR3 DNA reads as TGTGCCAGCAGCAAAGGGGTCGTCGGGACTGAAGCTTTCTTT.

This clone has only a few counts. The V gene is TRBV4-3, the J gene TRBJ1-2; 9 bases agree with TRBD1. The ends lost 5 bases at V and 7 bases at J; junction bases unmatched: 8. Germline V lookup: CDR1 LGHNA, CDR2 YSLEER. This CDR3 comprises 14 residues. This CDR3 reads CASSTPGTGFGYTF. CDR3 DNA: TGCGCCAGCAGCACTCCCGGGACAGGGTTTGGCTACACCTTC.

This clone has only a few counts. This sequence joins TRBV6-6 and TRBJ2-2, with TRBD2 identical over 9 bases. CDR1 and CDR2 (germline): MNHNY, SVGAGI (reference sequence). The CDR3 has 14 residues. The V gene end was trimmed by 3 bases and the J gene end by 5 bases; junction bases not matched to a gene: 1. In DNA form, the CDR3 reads TGTGCCAGCAGTTATCTAGCGGGGACCGGGGAGCTGTTTTTT. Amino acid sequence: CASSYLAGTGELFF.

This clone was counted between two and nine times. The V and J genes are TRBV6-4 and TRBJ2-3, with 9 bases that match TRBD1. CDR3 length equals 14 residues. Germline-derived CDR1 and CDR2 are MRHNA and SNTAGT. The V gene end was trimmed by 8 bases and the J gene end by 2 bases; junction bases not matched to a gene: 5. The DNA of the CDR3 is TGTGCCAGCTCGGGACAGGGCCCCACAGATACGCAGTATTTT. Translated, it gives CASSGQGPTDTQYF.

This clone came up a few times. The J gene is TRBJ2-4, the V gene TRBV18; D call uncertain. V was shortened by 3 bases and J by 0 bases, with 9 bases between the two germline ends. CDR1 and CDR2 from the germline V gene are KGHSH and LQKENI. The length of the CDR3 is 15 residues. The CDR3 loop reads CASSPVVLAKNIQYF. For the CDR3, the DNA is TGTGCCAGCTCACCTGTAGTTCTAGCCAAAAACATTCAGTACTTC.

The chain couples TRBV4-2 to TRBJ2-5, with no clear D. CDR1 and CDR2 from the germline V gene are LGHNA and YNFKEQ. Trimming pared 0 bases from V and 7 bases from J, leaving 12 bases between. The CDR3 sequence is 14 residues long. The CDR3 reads CASSQDQGMGTQYF. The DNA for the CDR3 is TGTGCCAGCAGCCAAGATCAAGGGATGGGGACCCAGTACTTC.

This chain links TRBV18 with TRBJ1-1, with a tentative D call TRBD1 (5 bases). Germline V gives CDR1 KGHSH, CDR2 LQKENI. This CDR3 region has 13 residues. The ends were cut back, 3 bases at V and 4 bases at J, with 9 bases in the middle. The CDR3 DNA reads TGTGCCAGCTCACCCCAGGGTGGCACTGAAGCTTTCTTT. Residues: CASSPQGGTEAFF.

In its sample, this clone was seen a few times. The CDR3 bases are TGTGCAACGTGGGAAAGCTCCTACGAGCAGTACTTC. Encoded protein: CATWESSYEQYF. The chain employs TRBV10-3 and TRBJ2-7; unclear D gene. This CDR3 is built from 12 residues. Germline CDR1 is ENHRY and CDR2 is SYGVKD.

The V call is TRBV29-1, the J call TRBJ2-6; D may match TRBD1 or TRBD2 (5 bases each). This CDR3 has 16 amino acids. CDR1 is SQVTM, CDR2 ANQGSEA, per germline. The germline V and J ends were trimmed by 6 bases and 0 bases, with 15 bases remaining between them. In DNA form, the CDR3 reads TGCAGCGTAGGGACCGCATCGAGCTCTGGGGCCAACGTCCTGACTTTC. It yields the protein CSVGTASSSGANVLTF.

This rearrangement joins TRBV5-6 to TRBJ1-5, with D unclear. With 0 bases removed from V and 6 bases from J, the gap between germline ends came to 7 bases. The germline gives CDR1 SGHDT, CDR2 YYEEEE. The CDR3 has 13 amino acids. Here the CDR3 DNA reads TGTGCCAGCAGCTTGGCCGCAGGTCAGCCCCAGCATTTT. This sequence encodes CASSLAAGQPQHF.

As DNA, the CDR3 is TGTGCCAGCAGCCGAGCAGCGGGGGGGCGGTCAGATACGCAGTATTTT. The encoded protein is CASSRAAGGRSDTQYF. The chain is built from TRBV5-4 and TRBJ2-3; 10 bases agree with TRBD2. V lost 4 bases, J lost 4 bases, and 9 bases stayed unmatched. The CDR3 contains 16 residues. CDR1 and CDR2 (germline): SGHNT, YYREEE (reference sequence).

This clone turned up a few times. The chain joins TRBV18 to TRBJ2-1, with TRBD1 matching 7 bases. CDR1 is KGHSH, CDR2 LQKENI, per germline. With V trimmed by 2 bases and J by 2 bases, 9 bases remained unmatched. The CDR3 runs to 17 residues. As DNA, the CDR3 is TGTGCCAGCTCACCAAAGAGAGGGGGCTGGACCTACAATGAGCAGTTCTTC. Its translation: CASSPKRGGWTYNEQFF.

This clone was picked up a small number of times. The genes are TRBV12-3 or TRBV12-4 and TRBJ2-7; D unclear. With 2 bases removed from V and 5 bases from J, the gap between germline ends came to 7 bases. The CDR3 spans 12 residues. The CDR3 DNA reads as TGTGCCAGCAGTTTAATCGTGAACGAGCAGTACTTC. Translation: CASSLIVNEQYF.

The CDR3 DNA follows: TGCGCCAGCAGCTCCCGAGTGGGAGGCGCCAACCTTTATGGCTACACCTTC. This codes for CASSSRVGGANLYGYTF. This chain joins TRBV5-1 and TRBJ1-2; D is ambiguous. Germline V gene data show CDR1 as SGHRS and CDR2 as YFSETQ. With 3 bases removed from V and 5 bases from J, the gap between germline ends came to 23 bases. The CDR3 contains 17 residues.

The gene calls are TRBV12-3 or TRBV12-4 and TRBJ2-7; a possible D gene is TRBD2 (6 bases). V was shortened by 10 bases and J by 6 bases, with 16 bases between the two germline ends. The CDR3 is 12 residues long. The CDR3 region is CATSGRVGEQYF. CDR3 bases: TGTGCCACCAGCGGGCGAGTCGGCGAGCAGTACTTC.

The CDR3 is CASSPLGDGYTF. The CDR3 DNA sequence: TGTGCCAGCAGCCCCCTCGGGGACGGCTACACCTTC. The genes are TRBV3-1 (or the pseudogene TRBV3-2) and TRBJ1-2; tentative D call: TRBD1 (5 bases). Germline values: CDR1 LGHDT, CDR2 YNNKEL (reference sequence). The CDR3 sequence is 12 residues long. Trimming removed 4 bases at V and 8 bases at J, with 11 bases between.

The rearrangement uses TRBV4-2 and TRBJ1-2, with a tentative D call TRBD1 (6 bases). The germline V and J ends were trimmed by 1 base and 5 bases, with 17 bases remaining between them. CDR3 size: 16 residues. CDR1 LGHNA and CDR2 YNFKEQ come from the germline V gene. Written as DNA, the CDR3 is TGTGCCAGCAGCCAAGGGGATGATGGACAGAAGTATGGCTACACCTTC. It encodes CASSQGDDGQKYGYTF.